Listed below are T cell receptor beta chains from one sample, sequenced in a study of control samples from healthy donors and cancer patients. Profiled with immunoSEQ multiplex PCR; TCRdb holds only in-frame clones, not every one. The profile shows 130,000 or so clones, roughly 89% of them singletons. What was sequenced was blood. Receptors originate from a man aged 18 to 29 in good health. CDR3s include the opening cysteine and the closing phenylalanine or tryptophan. A D gene is named only where the DNA matches it firmly. The listing skips clone size in some rows; elsewhere it reads once, few, many or a size class.

CDR3 protein,CDR3 DNA,clone size,D gene,V gene,J gene
CSVTRDTSNYGYTF,TGCAGCGTGACCCGGGACACCTCTAACTATGGCTACACCTTC,NA,NA,TRBV29-1,TRBJ1-2
CASSLRESLADQPQHF,TGTGCCAGCAGCCTCCGTGAGTCCTTGGCGGATCAGCCCCAGCATTTT,NA,NA,TRBV2,TRBJ1-5
CASSYSDSANYGYTF,TGTGCCAGCAGTTACTCCGACAGCGCTAACTATGGCTACACCTTC,NA,NA,TRBV6-5,TRBJ1-2
CTSSQSGQAGRQERDTGELFF,TGCACCAGCAGCCAGTCCGGTCAGGCGGGCAGGCAGGAACGGGACACCGGGGAGCTGTTTTTT,NA,NA,TRBV1,TRBJ2-2
CASSFTGGAITDTQYF,TGCGCCAGCAGCTTTACCGGCGGGGCGATCACAGATACGCAGTATTTT,NA,NA,TRBV5-1,TRBJ2-3
CASSLYGDRNTEAFF,TGTGCCAGCAGCTTATACGGGGATCGAAACACTGAAGCTTTCTTT,NA,NA,TRBV11-1,TRBJ1-1
CASSLAGERNTGELFF,TGTGCCAGCAGCTTAGCGGGAGAACGGAACACCGGGGAGCTGTTTTTT,NA,NA,TRBV7-6,TRBJ2-2
CASSLEGSNNQPQHF,TGCGCCAGCAGCTTGGAAGGCAGTAACAATCAGCCCCAGCATTTT,NA,NA,TRBV5-1,TRBJ1-5
CASRLAGKNTGELFF,TGTGCCAGTAGACTAGCGGGGAAGAACACCGGGGAGCTGTTTTTT,NA,TRBD2,TRBV19,TRBJ2-2
CASRRDRENSPLHF,TGTGCCAGCAGACGGGACAGGGAAAATTCACCCCTCCACTTT,NA,TRBD1,TRBV7-9,TRBJ1-6
CASSPGLAGDQETQYF,TGTGCCAGCAGTCCCGGACTAGCGGGGGATCAAGAGACCCAGTACTTC,NA,TRBD2,TRBV28,TRBJ2-5
CASARQGGSYGYTF,TGTGCCAGCGCCCGGCAAGGGGGGAGCTATGGCTACACCTTC,NA,NA,TRBV28,TRBJ1-2
CASSQEAQNYGYTF,TGCGCCAGCAGCCAAGAGGCGCAAAACTATGGCTACACCTTC,NA,NA,TRBV4-1,TRBJ1-2
CATSDKDRGFYNEQFF,TGTGCCACCAGTGACAAAGACAGGGGGTTCTACAATGAGCAGTTCTTC,NA,TRBD1,TRBV24-1,TRBJ2-1
CAAGDFSSYNEQFF,TGTGCCGCAGGGGACTTTAGCTCCTACAATGAGCAGTTCTTC,NA,NA,TRBV6-6,TRBJ2-1
CASSRRTGYNSPLHF,TGTGCCAGCAGTAGGAGGACGGGATATAATTCACCCCTCCACTTT,NA,NA,TRBV6-5,TRBJ1-6
CASSLGSSAPTGGYTF,TGTGCCAGCAGCTTAGGCTCGTCGGCACCAACCGGGGGCTACACCTTC,NA,NA,TRBV7-9,TRBJ1-2
CASSTQGASYGYTF,TGTGCCAGCAGCACACAGGGGGCATCCTATGGCTACACCTTC,few,TRBD1,TRBV7-9,TRBJ1-2
CASSFGTGLGNTIYF,TGTGCCAGCAGCTTCGGGACAGGCCTTGGAAACACCATATATTTT,NA,TRBD1,TRBV7-2,TRBJ1-3
CASSVSGSSGNTIYF,TGTGCCAGCAGCGTATCAGGGAGCTCTGGAAACACCATATATTTT,medium-sized,NA,TRBV9,TRBJ1-3
CASSQAGWERDRDYEQYF,TGCGCCAGCAGCCAAGCCGGGTGGGAGAGGGACAGGGACTACGAGCAGTACTTC,NA,TRBD1,TRBV4-1,TRBJ2-7
CASSISGGALEQYF,TGTGCCAGCAGCATTAGCGGGGGGGCCCTCGAGCAGTACTTC,NA,TRBD2,TRBV6-5,TRBJ2-7
CASSLSDGLLHEQYF,TGTGCCAGCAGTTTAAGCGACGGCCTGTTGCACGAGCAGTACTTC,NA,NA,TRBV28,TRBJ2-7
CASSESSGTQYF,TGTGCCAGCAGTGAGTCCTCAGGCACCCAGTACTTC,NA,NA,TRBV2,TRBJ2-5
CASYRQGDEQYF,TGTGCCAGCTACCGACAGGGGGACGAGCAGTACTTC,NA,TRBD1,TRBV6-6,TRBJ2-7
CASSLGSFEQYF,TGTGCCAGCAGCTTGGGATCTTTTGAGCAGTACTTC,NA,NA,TRBV5-4,TRBJ2-7
CASSYSSVGGNTIYF,TGTGCCAGCAGTTACTCATCTGTGGGCGGAAACACCATATATTTT,NA,NA,TRBV6-2/TRBV6-3,TRBJ1-3
CASSLGWTDTQYF,TGTGCCAGCAGCTTAGGATGGACAGATACGCAGTATTTT,NA,NA,TRBV7-6,TRBJ2-3
CASSLGGQGETQYF,TGTGCCAGCAGCTTAGGGGGACAGGGAGAGACCCAGTACTTC,NA,TRBD1,TRBV7-7,TRBJ2-5
CASSLEGPGELFF,TGTGCCAGCAGCTTAGAGGGACCCGGGGAGCTGTTTTTT,NA,NA,TRBV7-9,TRBJ2-2
CASSGGEASQPQHF,TGTGCTAGTTCCGGGGGGGAAGCGAGTCAGCCCCAGCATTTT,NA,NA,TRBV12-5,TRBJ1-5
CAGSRGGGALEQYF,TGTGCCGGTAGTCGGGGCGGGGGGGCCCTGGAGCAGTACTTC,NA,TRBD2,TRBV30,TRBJ2-7
CASSFQTTGELFF,TGTGCCAGCAGCTTTCAGACCACCGGGGAGCTGTTTTTT,NA,NA,TRBV11-1,TRBJ2-2
CASSVGGAGNTIYF,TGTGCCAGCAGCGTAGGGGGGGCTGGAAACACCATATATTTT,NA,NA,TRBV9,TRBJ1-3
CASISARGGGAEETQYF,TGTGCCAGCATCTCCGCGCGAGGAGGGGGGGCCGAAGAGACCCAGTACTTC,NA,NA,TRBV7-9,TRBJ2-5
CASSPLTSTDTQYF,TGCGCCAGCAGCCCACTAACTAGCACAGATACGCAGTATTTT,NA,NA,TRBV5-1,TRBJ2-3
CASSLFSYRRIDYGYTF,TGTGCCAGCAGTTTATTTTCGTACAGACGAATTGACTATGGCTACACCTTC,NA,NA,TRBV28,TRBJ1-2
CASSQEPQGGNQPQHF,TGCGCCAGCAGCCAAGAGCCACAGGGGGGCAATCAGCCCCAGCATTTT,few,TRBD1,TRBV4-1,TRBJ1-5
CAWSPMNTEAFF,TGTGCCTGGAGTCCTATGAACACTGAAGCTTTCTTT,NA,NA,TRBV30,TRBJ1-1
CASSLHGDSSYEQYF,TGCGCCAGCAGCTTGCATGGGGACAGCTCCTACGAGCAGTACTTC,once,TRBD1,TRBV5-1,TRBJ2-7
CASSPPSLSTDTQYF,TGTGCCAGCTCACCACCGTCTCTTAGCACAGATACGCAGTATTTT,NA,NA,TRBV18,TRBJ2-3
CASSQGPYGYTF,TGCGCCAGCAGTCAGGGACCCTATGGCTACACCTTC,NA,NA,TRBV5-1,TRBJ1-2
CASSSLGYNEQFF,TGTGCCAGCAGTTCACTCGGTTACAATGAGCAGTTCTTC,NA,NA,TRBV2,TRBJ2-1
CASIQQGAIGEAFF,TGTGCCAGCATTCAACAGGGGGCTATCGGTGAAGCTTTCTTT,NA,TRBD1,TRBV27,TRBJ1-1
CATINGGGTGGDYGYTF,TGTGCCACCATCAACGGGGGCGGGACAGGGGGCGACTATGGCTACACCTTC,NA,TRBD1,TRBV7-2,TRBJ1-2
CASSQERQLYGYTF,TGCGCCAGCAGCCAAGAAAGGCAGCTATATGGCTACACCTTC,NA,NA,TRBV4-1,TRBJ1-2
CASSQGGLAGGRNEQFF,TGCGCCAGCAGCCAAGGAGGACTAGCGGGGGGGCGAAATGAGCAGTTCTTC,once,TRBD2,TRBV4-1,TRBJ2-1
CASSWGTATDTQYF,TGCGCCAGCAGCTGGGGGACAGCCACAGATACGCAGTATTTT,NA,TRBD1,TRBV5-1,TRBJ2-3
CATSDLGDSSYNEQFF,TGTGCCACCAGTGATTTAGGGGACAGTTCCTACAATGAGCAGTTCTTC,NA,TRBD1,TRBV24-1,TRBJ2-1
CASSLFTGLDGYTF,TGTGCCAGCAGCTTATTTACAGGGCTGGATGGCTACACCTTC,few,NA,TRBV7-8,TRBJ1-2